This T cell receptor beta chain was sequenced during a study of beta chain features in type 1 diabetes. Overall study results and limits: More deletions and fewer insertions at VDJ junctions were found in patients with type 1 diabetes. Researchers reported that naive, central memory and Treg TCRB repertoires appeared more similar in patients than in healthy donors.

Comment on this clone: Antigen unknown.

Reverse transcription of all isolated RNA meant that expressed TCRB transcripts were sequenced. Only in-frame clones appear in the TCRdb table, and some are missing; sequencing was by immunoSEQ multiplex PCR. The data contain just over 450,000 clones, 30% of them singletons. Germline V gene sequence: CDR1 MDHEN, CDR2 SYDVKM. Deletions cut 5 bases from V and 7 bases from J, with 9 bases between. The CDR3 runs to 11 residues. The sequence came from a man aged 18 to 29 in good health. Sequencing was done on a sample of naive CD4+ T cells from blood. V is TRBV28 and J is TRBJ2-7; D not certain. CDR3 bases: TGTGCCAGCAGTATATTGGGGGAGCAGTACTTC. This codes for CASSILGEQYF.